One sample yielded the 16 T cell receptor beta chains listed below, sequenced in a study of technical replicates of blood from a few donors. Some clones are missing from TCRdb's copy, which holds only in-frame ones; the method was immunoSEQ multiplex PCR. The data show some 80,000 clones, just over 90% seen once. Sequenced material: T cells isolated from PBMCs. The receptors were gathered from a human donor in good health.

V usage is TRBV19 and J usage is TRBJ2-7; D gene ambiguous. The CDR3 is made up of 14 amino acids. V was trimmed by 3 bases and J by 3 bases, leaving 12 bases between them. CDR1 is LNHDA, CDR2 SQIVND, per germline (reference sequence). The chain's CDR3 is CASSMRHPDYEQYF. The CDR3 bases are TGTGCCAGTAGTATGAGACACCCCGACTACGAGCAGTACTTC.

This chain connects TRBV5-1 to TRBJ2-1; 9 bases match TRBD2. The CDR3 has 16 amino acids. Trimming removed 0 bases from V and 0 bases from J; junction bases left unmatched: 1. Germline CDR1 is SGHRS and CDR2 is YFSETQ. The CDR3 here is CASSLGLADSYNEQFF. In DNA, the CDR3 is TGCGCCAGCAGCTTGGGACTAGCGGACTCCTACAATGAGCAGTTCTTC. Together with reference TRBV5-1 and TRBJ2-1, the CDR3 gives the full variable domain: KAGVTQTPRYLIKTRGQQVTLSCSPISGHRSVSWYQQTPGQGLQFLFEYFSETQRNKGNFPGRFSGRQFSNSRSEMNVSTLELGDSALYLCASSLGLADSYNEQFFGPGTRLTVL.

The chain carries TRBV11-2 and TRBJ2-7; D might be TRBD2 (6 bases). CDR1 and CDR2 (germline): SGHAT, FQNNGV. CDR3 length: 16 amino acids. Trimming cost V 2 bases and J 0 bases, with 14 bases left between them. The CDR3 DNA is TGTGCCAGCAGCTTAAGGAACACGGGAGTCTCCTACGAGCAGTACTTC. Protein product: CASSLRNTGVSYEQYF.

Only one count was recorded for this clone. The V and J genes are TRBV28 and TRBJ1-2; no reliable D call. This CDR3 has 12 amino acids. The ends were cut back, 7 bases at V and 4 bases at J, with 10 bases in the middle. Germline assignment: CDR1 MDHEN and CDR2 SYDVKM. In DNA form, the CDR3 reads TGTGCCAGCACCATCCCGGGCTATGGCTACACCTTC. Its translation is CASTIPGYGYTF.

The chain is built from TRBV5-8 and TRBJ2-5, with TRBD1 identical over 7 bases. The CDR3 is made up of 18 amino acids. The J segment lost 0 bases and the V segment lost 0 bases, leaving 11 bases of the junction unmatched. CDR1 and CDR2 from the germline V gene are SGHTS and YDEGEE. The CDR3 region is CASSLAGTAHTDQETQYF. The CDR3 DNA reads TGTGCCAGCAGCTTGGCAGGGACAGCGCACACAGACCAAGAGACCCAGTACTTC.

This chain links TRBV27 with TRBJ1-5; 7 bases agree with TRBD1. The ends lost 5 bases at V and 0 bases at J; junction bases unmatched: 16. Germline V gives CDR1 MNHEY, CDR2 SMNVEV (reference sequence). The length of the CDR3 is 19 residues. The CDR3 loop is CASSLWGTAIKDSNQPQHF. The CDR3 DNA reads TGTGCCAGCAGTCTATGGGGGACAGCAATTAAAGATAGCAATCAGCCCCAGCATTTT.

The chain has TRBV11-2 and TRBJ2-1; tentatively, D is TRBD2 (5 bases). The CDR3 is 15 amino acids. V lost 3 bases and J lost 4, with 13 bases in between. CDR1 and CDR2 (germline): SGHAT, FQNNGV. The CDR3 spells CASSFYPGLYNEQFF. The DNA for the CDR3 is TGTGCCAGCAGCTTCTATCCTGGACTTTACAATGAGCAGTTCTTC.

The chain carries TRBV29-1 and TRBJ2-7; 10 bases are a match to TRBD2. There are 14 residues in the CDR3. The ends lost 4 bases at V and 2 bases at J; junction bases unmatched: 5. Germline CDR1 reads SQVTM; CDR2 reads ANQGSEA. CDR3 bases: TGCAGCGTTGGAGTAGCGGGAGGTACCTACGAGCAGTACTTC. This sequence encodes CSVGVAGGTYEQYF.

The chain links TRBV30 to TRBJ2-1; tentative D call: TRBD2 (7 bases). CDR3 length: 14 amino acids. Deletions cut 3 bases from V and 0 bases from J, with 9 bases between. Germline CDR1 and CDR2: GTSNPN and SVGIG (reference sequence). The CDR3 loop reads CAWRGGASYNEQFF. The CDR3 coding sequence is TGTGCCTGGAGAGGGGGGGCCTCCTACAATGAGCAGTTCTTC.

This clone was found once. The rearrangement joins TRBV7-6 to TRBJ1-1, with D possibly matching TRBD1 (5 bases). In germline, CDR1 is SGHVS, CDR2 FNYEAQ. Trimming removed 5 bases from V and 3 bases from J, with 13 bases in between. The CDR3 totals 14 residues. This CDR3 reads CASSQGGKDTEAFF. CDR3 bases: TGTGCCAGCAGCCAGGGAGGGAAGGACACTGAAGCTTTCTTT.

V and J are TRBV4-2 and TRBJ1-4; unclear D gene. Trimming left V 4 bases short and J 5 bases short, with 8 bases between. In germline, CDR1 is LGHNA, CDR2 YNFKEQ. The CDR3 covers 13 residues. The chain's CDR3 is CASSLPGNEKLFF. CDR3 DNA: TGTGCCAGCAGCCTCCCGGGGAATGAAAAACTGTTTTTT.

This clone was seen a handful of times. The genes are TRBV10-1 and TRBJ2-1, with 9 bases matching TRBD2. The CDR3 runs to 15 residues. The V segment lost 3 bases and the J segment 9 bases; nucleotides outside the gene matches: 9. The germline gives CDR1 WNHNN, CDR2 SYGVQD (reference sequence). The CDR3 loop is CASSERLAGTGEQFF. In DNA form, the CDR3 reads TGCGCCAGCAGTGAACGTCTAGCGGGAACGGGTGAGCAGTTCTTC.

This chain uses TRBV7-2 with TRBJ2-3; D is uncertain. Germline V lookup: CDR1 SGHTA, CDR2 FQGNSA. The ends were cut back, 1 base at V and 2 bases at J, with 7 bases in the middle. The CDR3 is made up of 14 amino acids. The CDR3 spells CASSLVGLTDTQYF. As DNA, the CDR3 is TGTGCCAGCAGCTTAGTGGGCCTCACAGATACGCAGTATTTT.

The gene calls are TRBV11-2 and TRBJ2-1; TRBD2 matches 9 bases. Trimming cost V 3 bases and J 4 bases; bases outside gene matches: 10. The germline CDR1 and CDR2 sequences are SGHAT and FQNNGV. The length of the CDR3 is 17 residues. This CDR3 is CASSLELTSGKYNEQFF. CDR3 in DNA: TGTGCCAGCAGCTTGGAACTGACTAGCGGAAAATACAATGAGCAGTTCTTC.

CDR3 sequence (DNA): TGTGCCAGCAGCGAAAGCGGGAGTTTTCTCAATGAGCAGTTCTTC. It translates to CASSESGSFLNEQFF. This rearrangement joins TRBV9 to TRBJ2-1; 8 bases agree with TRBD2. CDR3 length: 15 amino acids. The junction had 8 bases not matched to a gene; V was cut back by 3 bases and J by 6 bases. The germline CDR1 and CDR2 sequences are SGDLS and YYNGEE.

The V gene is TRBV5-6, the J gene TRBJ2-7; D is possibly TRBD2 (6 bases). V lost 5 bases to trimming and J lost 2 bases, with 14 bases between them. The CDR3 loop spans 14 amino acids. The germline V gene encodes CDR1 SGHDT and CDR2 YYEEEE. CDR3 loop: CASRDIRGTYEQYF. CDR3 nucleotides: TGTGCCAGCAGAGACATCCGGGGGACCTACGAGCAGTACTTC.